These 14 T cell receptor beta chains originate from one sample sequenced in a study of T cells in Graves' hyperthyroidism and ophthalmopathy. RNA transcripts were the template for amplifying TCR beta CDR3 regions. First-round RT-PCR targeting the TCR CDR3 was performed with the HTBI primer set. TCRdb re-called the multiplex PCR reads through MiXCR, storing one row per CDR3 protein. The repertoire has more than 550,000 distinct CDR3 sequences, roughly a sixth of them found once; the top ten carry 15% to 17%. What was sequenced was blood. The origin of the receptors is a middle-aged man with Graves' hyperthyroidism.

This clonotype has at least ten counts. In DNA, the CDR3 is TGTGCCAGCAGCTTCTGGGACAGGGGACAAGAGACCCAGTACTTC. Amino acids: CASSFWDRGQETQYF. The chain couples TRBV11-1 to TRBJ2-5; TRBD1 agrees at 10 bases. Germline V gene sequence: CDR1 SGHAT, CDR2 FQDESV (reference sequence). V lost 3 bases to trimming and J lost 2 bases; unmatched junction nucleotides: 3. The CDR3 covers 15 residues.

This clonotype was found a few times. CDR3 in amino acids: CAWRKAALSTDTQYF. In nucleotides, the CDR3 is TGTGCCTGGAGGAAAGCGGCCTTAAGCACAGATACGCAGTATTTT. This chain joins TRBV30 and TRBJ2-3, with D possibly matching TRBD2 (5 bases). Germline CDR1 GTSNPN, CDR2 SVGIG (reference sequence). The ends were cut back, 3 bases at V and 0 bases at J, with 13 bases in the middle. The length of the CDR3 is 15 residues.

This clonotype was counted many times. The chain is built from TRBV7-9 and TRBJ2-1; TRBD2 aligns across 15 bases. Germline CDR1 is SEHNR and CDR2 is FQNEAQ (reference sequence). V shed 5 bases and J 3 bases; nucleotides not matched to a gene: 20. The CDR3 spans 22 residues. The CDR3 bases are TGTGCCAGCAGCCTCAGTCCCGGGACTAGCGGGAGGCTCCCCTCGAGCTACAATGAGCAGTTCTTC. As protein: CASSLSPGTSGRLPSSYNEQFF. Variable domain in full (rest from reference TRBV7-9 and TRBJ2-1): DTGVSQNPRHKITKRGQNVTFRCDPISEHNRLYWYRQTLGQGPEFLTYFQNEAQLEKSRLLSDRFSAERPKGSFSTLEIQRTEQGDSAMYLCASSLSPGTSGRLPSSYNEQFFGPGTRLTVL.

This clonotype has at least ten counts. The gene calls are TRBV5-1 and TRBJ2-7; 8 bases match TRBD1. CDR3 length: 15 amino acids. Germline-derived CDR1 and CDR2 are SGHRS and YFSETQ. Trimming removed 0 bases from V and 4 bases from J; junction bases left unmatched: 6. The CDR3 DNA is TGCGCCAGCAGCTTGGGGCCAGGGGGCATGTACGAGCAGTACTTC. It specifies CASSLGPGGMYEQYF. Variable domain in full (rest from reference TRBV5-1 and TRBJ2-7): KAGVTQTPRYLIKTRGQQVTLSCSPISGHRSVSWYQQTPGQGLQFLFEYFSETQRNKGNFPGRFSGRQFSNSRSEMNVSTLELGDSALYLCASSLGPGGMYEQYFGPGTRLTVT.

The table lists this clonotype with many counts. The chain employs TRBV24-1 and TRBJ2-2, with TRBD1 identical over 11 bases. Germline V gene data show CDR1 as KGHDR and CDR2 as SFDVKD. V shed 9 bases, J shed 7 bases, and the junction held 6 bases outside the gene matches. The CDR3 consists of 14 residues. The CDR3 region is CATAGQGAIGELFF. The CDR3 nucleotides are TGTGCCACCGCTGGACAGGGGGCGATCGGGGAGCTGTTTTTT.

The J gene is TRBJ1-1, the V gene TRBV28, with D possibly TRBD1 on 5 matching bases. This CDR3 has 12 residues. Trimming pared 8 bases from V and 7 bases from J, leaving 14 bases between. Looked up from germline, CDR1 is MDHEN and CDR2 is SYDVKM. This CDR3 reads CASGFGGGEAFF. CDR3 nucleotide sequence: TGTGCCAGCGGATTTGGCGGGGGTGAAGCTTTCTTT. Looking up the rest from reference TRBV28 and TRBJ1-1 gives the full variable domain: DVKVTQSSRYLVKRTGEKVFLECVQDMDHENMFWYRQDPGLGLRLIYFSYDVKMKEKGDIPEGYSVSREKKERFSLILESASTNQTSMYLCASGFGGGEAFFGQGTRLTVV.

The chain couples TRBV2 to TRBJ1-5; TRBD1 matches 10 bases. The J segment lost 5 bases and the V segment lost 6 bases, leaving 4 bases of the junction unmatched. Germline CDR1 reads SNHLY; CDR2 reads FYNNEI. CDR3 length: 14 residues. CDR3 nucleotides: TGTGCCAGCAGATCGACAGGGGGCCATCAGCCCCAGCATTTT. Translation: CASRSTGGHQPQHF.

The CDR3 nucleotides read TGTGCCAGCAGCTTACAACGAAAACGAGGGGCCCGGCGGGGCTACACCTTC. Its protein product is CASSLQRKRGARRGYTF. The gene calls are TRBV7-8 and TRBJ1-2; TRBD1 is a possible D gene (5 bases). Germline V gene sequence: CDR1 SGHVS, CDR2 FQNEAQ. The CDR3 totals 17 residues. Trimming took 2 bases from V and 8 from J, leaving 24 bases between them.

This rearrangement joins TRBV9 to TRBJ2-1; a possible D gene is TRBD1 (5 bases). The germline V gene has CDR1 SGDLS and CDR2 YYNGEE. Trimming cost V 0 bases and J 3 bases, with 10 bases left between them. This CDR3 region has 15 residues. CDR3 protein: CASSVAGHVYNEQFF. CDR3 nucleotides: TGTGCCAGCAGCGTAGCCGGACACGTCTACAATGAGCAGTTCTTC.

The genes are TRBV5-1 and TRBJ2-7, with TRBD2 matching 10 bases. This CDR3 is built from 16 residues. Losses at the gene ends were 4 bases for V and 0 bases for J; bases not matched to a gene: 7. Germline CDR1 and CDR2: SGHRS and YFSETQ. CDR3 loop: CASSPDGLADSYEQYF. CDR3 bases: TGCGCCAGCAGCCCGGACGGACTAGCGGACTCCTACGAGCAGTACTTC.

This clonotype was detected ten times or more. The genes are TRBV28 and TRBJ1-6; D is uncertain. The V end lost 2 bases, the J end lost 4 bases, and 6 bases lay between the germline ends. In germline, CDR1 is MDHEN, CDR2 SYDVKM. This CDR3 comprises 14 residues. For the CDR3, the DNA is TGTGCCAGCAGTTTAACCGGGTATAATTCACCCCTCCACTTT. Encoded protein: CASSLTGYNSPLHF.

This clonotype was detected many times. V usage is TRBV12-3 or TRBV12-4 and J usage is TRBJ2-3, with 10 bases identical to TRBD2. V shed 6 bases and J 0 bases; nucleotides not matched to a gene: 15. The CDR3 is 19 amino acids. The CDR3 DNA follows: TGTGCCAGCAGCCGTAGCCGTAAACTAGCGGGAACGAGCACAGATACGCAGTATTTT. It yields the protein CASSRSRKLAGTSTDTQYF.

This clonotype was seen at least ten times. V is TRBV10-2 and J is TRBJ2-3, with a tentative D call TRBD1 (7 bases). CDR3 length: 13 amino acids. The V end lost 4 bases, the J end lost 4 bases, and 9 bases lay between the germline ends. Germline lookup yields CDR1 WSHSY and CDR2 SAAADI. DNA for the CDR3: TGCGCCAGCAGTGTCAGGGGGGCAGATACGCAGTATTTT. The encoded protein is CASSVRGADTQYF.

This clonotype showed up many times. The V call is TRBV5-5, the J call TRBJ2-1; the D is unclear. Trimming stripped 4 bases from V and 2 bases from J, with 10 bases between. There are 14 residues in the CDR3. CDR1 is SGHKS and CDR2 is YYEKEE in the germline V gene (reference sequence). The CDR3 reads CASSPEFPYNEQFF. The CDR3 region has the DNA TGTGCCAGCAGCCCGGAATTTCCCTACAATGAGCAGTTCTTC.